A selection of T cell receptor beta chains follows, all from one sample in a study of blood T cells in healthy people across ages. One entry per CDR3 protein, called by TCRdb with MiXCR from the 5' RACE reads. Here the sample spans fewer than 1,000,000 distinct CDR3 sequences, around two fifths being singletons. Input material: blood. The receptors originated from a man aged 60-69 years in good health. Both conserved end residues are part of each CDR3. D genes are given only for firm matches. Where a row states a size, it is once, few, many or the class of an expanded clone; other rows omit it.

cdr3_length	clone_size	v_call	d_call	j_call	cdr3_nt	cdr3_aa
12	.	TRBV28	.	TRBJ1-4	TGTGCCAGCAGTTTACGGTTAAAGGGTCTGTTTTTT	CASSLRLKGLFF
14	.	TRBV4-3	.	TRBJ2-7	TGCGCCAGCAGCCAAGTGGTTTCATCCTACGAGCAGTACTTC	CASSQVVSSYEQYF
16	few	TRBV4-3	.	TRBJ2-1	TGCGCCAGCAGCCAAGATATAAGGGTACGGTACAATGAGCAGTTCTTC	CASSQDIRVRYNEQFF
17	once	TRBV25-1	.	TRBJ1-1	TGTGCCAGCAGTGACTTCACAGGGAAGGGATTGAACACTGAAGCTTTCTTT	CASSDFTGKGLNTEAFF
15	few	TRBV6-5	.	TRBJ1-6	TGTGCCAGCACCGCCGGACACCCTTGGAATTCACCCCTCCACTTT	CASTAGHPWNSPLHF
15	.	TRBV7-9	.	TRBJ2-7	TGTGCCAGCAGCTTCCAAAAGGGGGGCGGCGGCGAGCAGTACTTC	CASSFQKGGGGEQYF
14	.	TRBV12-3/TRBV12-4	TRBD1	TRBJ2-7	TGTGCCAGCAGTACCCGGGACAGGGGGACCGAGCAGTACTTC	CASSTRDRGTEQYF
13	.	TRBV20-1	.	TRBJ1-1	TGCAGTGCCAGACAGGACTTGAACACTGAAGCTTTCTTT	CSARQDLNTEAFF
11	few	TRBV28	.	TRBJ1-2	TGTGCCAGCACAAGAGACTATGGCTACACCTTC	CASTRDYGYTF
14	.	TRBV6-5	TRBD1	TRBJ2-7	TGTGCCAGCAGAGCCGGGACAGCCCCCTACGAGCAGTACTTC	CASRAGTAPYEQYF
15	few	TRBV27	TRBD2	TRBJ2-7	TGTGCCAGCGCCCCTAGCGGGGCGAACTACAATGAGCAGTACTTC	CASAPSGANYNEQYF
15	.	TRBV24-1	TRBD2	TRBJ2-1	TGTGCCACCAGCGACACTAGCGGGGGGCTCAATGAGCAGTTCTTC	CATSDTSGGLNEQFF
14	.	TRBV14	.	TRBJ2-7	TGTGCCAGCAGCAGACGAGACGGCTCCTACGAGCAGTACTTC	CASSRRDGSYEQYF
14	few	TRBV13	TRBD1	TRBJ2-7	TGTGCCAGCAGCCTCGGACAGGTAGAGGGCGAGCAGTACTTC	CASSLGQVEGEQYF
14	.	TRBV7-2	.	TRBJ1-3	TGTGCCAGCAGCAATCAGGGAACTGGAAACACCATATATTTT	CASSNQGTGNTIYF
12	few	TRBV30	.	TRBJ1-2	TGTGCCTCCACCGACAGGTCCGTCGGCTACACCTTC	CASTDRSVGYTF
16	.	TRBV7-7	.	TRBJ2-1	TGTGCCAGCAGCTTAGACCCAACCCATTCAAGCGATGAGCAGTTCTTC	CASSLDPTHSSDEQFF
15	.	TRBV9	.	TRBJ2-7	TGTGCCAGCAGCGTAGATCCGGGGGCCTCCTACGAGCAGTACTTC	CASSVDPGASYEQYF
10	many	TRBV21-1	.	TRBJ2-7	TGTGCCAGCAGCATTAGCGAGCAGTACTTC	CASSISEQYF
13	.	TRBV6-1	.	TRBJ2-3	TGTGCCAGCAGTGATCTCAGGACAGATACGCAGTATTTT	CASSDLRTDTQYF
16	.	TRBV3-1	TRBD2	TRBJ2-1	TGTGCCAGCAGCCAACATAGCGGGGCGGTAACCAATGAGCAGTTCTTC	CASSQHSGAVTNEQFF
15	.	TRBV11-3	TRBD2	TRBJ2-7	TGTGCCAGCAGCTTAGATGGACTAGCGGGACGCGAGCAGTACTTC	CASSLDGLAGREQYF
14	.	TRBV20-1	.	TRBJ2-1	TGCAGTGCTCAGAACAGTAAAAAGGGAAATGAGCAGTTCTTC	CSAQNSKKGNEQFF
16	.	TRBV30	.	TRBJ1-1	TGTGCCTGGAGTGTACGGGCGGGACACTGGAACACTGAAGCTTTCTTT	CAWSVRAGHWNTEAFF
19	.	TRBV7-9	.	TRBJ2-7	TGTGCCAGCATCATTACACACCACTCTGGGGCAGGAGACCCGCGCGAGCAGTACTTC	CASIITHHSGAGDPREQYF
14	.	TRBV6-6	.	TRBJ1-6	TGTGCCAGCAGTTACACAGGCAATAATTCACCCCTCCACTTT	CASSYTGNNSPLHF
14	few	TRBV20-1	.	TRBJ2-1	TGCAGTGCCCCCCACGGGAGCTCCTACAATGAGCAGTTCTTC	CSAPHGSSYNEQFF
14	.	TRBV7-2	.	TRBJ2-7	TGTGCCAGCAGCCCCGGGGGTAGTAACCACGAGCAGTACTTC	CASSPGGSNHEQYF
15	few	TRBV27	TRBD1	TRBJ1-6	TGTGCCAGCAGTGTGGACAGGGCGGGGAATTCACCCCTCCACTTT	CASSVDRAGNSPLHF
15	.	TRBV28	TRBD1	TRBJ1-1	TGTGCCAGCAGTCCCCTCGACAAGGGGGCGACTGAAGCTTTCTTT	CASSPLDKGATEAFF
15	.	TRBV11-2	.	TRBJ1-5	TGTGCCAGCAGCTTAGGGGGGGATAGGCTGGAGCCCCAGCATTTT	CASSLGGDRLEPQHF
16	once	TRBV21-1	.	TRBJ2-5	TGTGCCAGCAGCAACGGAGAAGTCAGGGGTTGGGAGACCCAGTACTTC	CASSNGEVRGWETQYF
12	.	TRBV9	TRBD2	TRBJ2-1	TGTGCCAGTGGGACTACCTACAATGAGCAGTTCTTC	CASGTTYNEQFF
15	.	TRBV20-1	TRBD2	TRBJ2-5	TGCAGTGCCGAACCAACTAGCGGGGGGACCCGTAAGCAGTACTTC	CSAEPTSGGTRKQYF
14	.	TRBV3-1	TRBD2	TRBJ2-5	TGTGCCAGCAGCCTGACGGCTAAGGGACTAGCCTCCTCTTTC	CASSLTAKGLASSF
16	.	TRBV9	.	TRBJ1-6	TGTGCCAGCAGCACAGGGCAGAGCTCCTATAATTCACCCCTCCACTTT	CASSTGQSSYNSPLHF
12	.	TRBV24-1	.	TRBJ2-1	TGTGCCACCGGTGGTCCGGACAATGAGCAGTTCTTC	CATGGPDNEQFF
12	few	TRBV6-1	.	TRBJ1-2	TGTGCAGTCCCGGGGGAGAGCTATGGCTACACCTTC	CAVPGESYGYTF
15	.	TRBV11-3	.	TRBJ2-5	TGTGCCAGCAGCTTAGTGGGTGGAGGGAGAGAGACCCAGTACTTC	CASSLVGGGRETQYF
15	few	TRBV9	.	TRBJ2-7	TGTGCCAGCAGCGTAGGTTCCACGGACAGCTACGAGCAGTACTTC	CASSVGSTDSYEQYF
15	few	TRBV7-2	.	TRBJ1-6	TGTGCCAGCAGCTTATCAGGGCATAGTAATTCACCCCTCCACTTT	CASSLSGHSNSPLHF
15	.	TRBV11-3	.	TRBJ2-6	TGTGCCAGCAGCTTAGTGGGCAGGGTGGACGACGTCCTGACTTTC	CASSLVGRVDDVLTF
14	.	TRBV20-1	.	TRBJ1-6	TGCAGTGCTCACCGGGGCAACTATAATTCACCCCTCCACTTT	CSAHRGNYNSPLHF
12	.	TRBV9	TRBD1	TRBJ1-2	TGTGCCAGCTTAGGGGACAGGGATGGCTACACCTTC	CASLGDRDGYTF
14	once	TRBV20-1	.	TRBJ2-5	TGCAGTGCTAGAGGGGCAGGGCGTCGAGAGACCCAGTACTTC	CSARGAGRRETQYF
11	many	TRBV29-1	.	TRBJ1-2	TGCAGCGTTGGGATTGAGGATGGCTACACCTTC	CSVGIEDGYTF
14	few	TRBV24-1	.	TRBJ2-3	TGTGCCACCAGTGACCCGGGAAGCACAGATACGCAGTATTTT	CATSDPGSTDTQYF
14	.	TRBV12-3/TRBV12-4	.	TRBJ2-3	TGTGCATCTGCCGGGACTGATACCACAGAGACGCAGTATTTT	CASAGTDTTETQYF